The entry below gives a single TCR beta chain sequence along with its context. TCRdb's table, derived via immunoSEQ multiplex PCR, lists solely in-frame clones and lacks some. The sample lists 2,500 to 3,500 clones, around 86% occurring once. These data are taken from a study of tumor T cells in aggressive B-cell lymphoma. CDR1 and CDR2 from the germline V gene are MNHNS and SASEGT. This CDR3 region has 17 residues. The V and J ends lost 3 bases and 0 bases respectively, with 17 bases between them. The material sequenced was tumor tissue. The clonotype comes from an adult with diffuse large B cell lymphoma. The rearrangement uses TRBV6-1 and TRBJ1-2; no clear D. DNA of the CDR3: TGTGCCAGCAGTGAGGCTGACACGATAGTCACTAACTATGGCTACACCTTC. Protein sequence: CASSEADTIVTNYGYTF.